These T cell receptor beta chains were read from a single sample in a study of blood T cell repertoires in COVID-19. TCRdb keeps only in-frame clones here, not all; method: immunoSEQ multiplex PCR. This table has more than 15,000 clones, around 83% appearing once. The sequencing sample was made of peripheral blood. The receptors stem from a human donor with active COVID-19. The donor label of this sample is uncertain. Both conserved end residues are part of each CDR3. The D gene is left open where the match is weak. Size is omitted from some rows. Given values are once, few, many or a class for expanded clones.

v_gene: TRBV29-1; j_gene: TRBJ1-1; abundance: few; d_gene: -; CDR3aa: CSVTTGEAFF; CDR3nt: TGCAGCGTGACGACTGGAGAAGCTTTCTTT
v_gene: TRBV19; j_gene: TRBJ2-1; abundance: -; d_gene: -; CDR3aa: CASSRSGQGGEQFF; CDR3nt: TGTGCCAGTAGTAGGTCAGGGCAGGGCGGTGAGCAGTTCTTC
v_gene: TRBV2; j_gene: TRBJ1-2; abundance: -; d_gene: -; CDR3aa: CASNPAEGLRDYGYTF; CDR3nt: TGTGCCAGCAACCCGGCGGAGGGGTTGCGGGACTATGGCTACACCTTC
v_gene: TRBV4-3; j_gene: TRBJ2-3; abundance: -; d_gene: -; CDR3aa: CASSQDDAFREDTQYF; CDR3nt: TGCGCCAGCAGCCAAGACGACGCATTCCGGGAAGATACGCAGTATTTT
v_gene: TRBV7-8; j_gene: TRBJ1-2; abundance: few; d_gene: -; CDR3aa: CASSVPSGQDGSGYTF; CDR3nt: TGTGCCAGCAGCGTACCGAGCGGGCAGGATGGGAGTGGCTACACCTTC
v_gene: TRBV28; j_gene: TRBJ2-7; abundance: -; d_gene: -; CDR3aa: CASRGTRPTYEQYF; CDR3nt: TGTGCCAGCAGGGGGACTCGCCCAACCTACGAGCAGTACTTC
v_gene: TRBV4-3; j_gene: TRBJ2-7; abundance: -; d_gene: -; CDR3aa: CASSQGLVGLYEQYF; CDR3nt: TGCGCCAGCAGCCAAGGACTAGTGGGACTCTACGAGCAGTACTTC
v_gene: TRBV7-2; j_gene: TRBJ2-1; abundance: -; d_gene: TRBD2; CDR3aa: CASSILAGSNEQFF; CDR3nt: TGTGCCAGCAGCATACTAGCGGGCAGCAATGAGCAGTTCTTC
v_gene: TRBV5-4; j_gene: TRBJ2-5; abundance: -; d_gene: TRBD2; CDR3aa: CASSLAVAGARETQYF; CDR3nt: TGTGCCAGCAGCTTGGCCGTAGCGGGGGCGAGAGAGACCCAGTACTTC
v_gene: TRBV11-3; j_gene: TRBJ1-4; abundance: -; d_gene: -; CDR3aa: CASSRPGLLSGKLFF; CDR3nt: TGTGCCAGCAGCCGCCCGGGGTTGCTATCAGGAAAACTGTTTTTT
v_gene: TRBV27; j_gene: TRBJ2-2; abundance: -; d_gene: TRBD2; CDR3aa: CASSSLAGSGNTGELFF; CDR3nt: TGTGCCAGCAGTTCCCTAGCGGGATCAGGCAACACCGGGGAGCTGTTTTTT
v_gene: TRBV2; j_gene: TRBJ2-7; abundance: few; d_gene: TRBD1; CDR3aa: CASSDAGQGSYEQYF; CDR3nt: TGTGCCAGCAGTGATGCAGGACAGGGGTCTTACGAGCAGTACTTC
v_gene: TRBV6-2/TRBV6-3; j_gene: TRBJ1-2; abundance: -; d_gene: -; CDR3aa: CASSYQAYGYTF; CDR3nt: TGTGCCAGCAGTTACCAGGCCTATGGCTACACCTTC
v_gene: TRBV7-9; j_gene: TRBJ2-2; abundance: -; d_gene: -; CDR3aa: CASSGPGLRQVTGELFF; CDR3nt: TGTGCCAGCAGCGGGCCGGGACTCCGGCAGGTAACCGGGGAGCTGTTTTTT
v_gene: TRBV21-1; j_gene: TRBJ2-1; abundance: -; d_gene: -; CDR3aa: CASRRVVGGRHNEQFF; CDR3nt: TGTGCCAGCAGGAGGGTAGTTGGTGGTCGCCACAATGAGCAGTTCTTC
v_gene: TRBV6-1; j_gene: TRBJ2-5; abundance: -; d_gene: TRBD1; CDR3aa: CASSDQTGGGETQYF; CDR3nt: TGTGCCAGCAGTGATCAGACAGGGGGAGGAGAGACCCAGTACTTC